This is a list of T cell receptor beta chains from one sample in a study of cytomegalovirus exposure and HLA in healthy donors. Only in-frame clones appear in the TCRdb table, and some are missing; sequencing was by immunoSEQ multiplex PCR. The sample shows 40,000 to 55,000 clones, roughly four fifths of them seen only once. The specimen sequenced was PBMCs. These receptor sequences come from a boy aged 5-17 years in good health and CMV-seropositive. Both conserved end residues are part of each CDR3. A D gene is named only where the DNA matches it firmly. The size entry is marked missing in some rows and otherwise reads once, few, many or a size class.

d_call j_call v_call clone_size cdr3_nt cdr3_aa
TRBD2 TRBJ2-7 TRBV7-6 - TGTGCCAGCAGCCCTCTAGCGGGGGCAACGGGAGAGCAGTACTTC CASSPLAGATGEQYF
- TRBJ2-5 TRBV5-8 - TGTGCCAGCAGCCGGACTACACAAGAGACCCAGTACTTC CASSRTTQETQYF
- TRBJ2-5 TRBV5-6 once TGTGCCAGCAGCTTGGACAGTGAAGAGACCCAGTACTTC CASSLDSEETQYF
TRBD2 TRBJ2-3 TRBV27 - TGTGCCAGCAGTTTAATTAGCGGGGGGACAGATACGCAGTATTTT CASSLISGGTDTQYF
- TRBJ2-2 TRBV19 - TGTGCCAGTAGTGCTAATATGGGGGCGCGGGACACCGGGGAGCTGTTTTTT CASSANMGARDTGELFF
TRBD1 TRBJ1-4 TRBV6-1 - TGTGCCAGCAGAGACACAGGGGGGCTTGAAAAACTGTTTTTT CASRDTGGLEKLFF
- TRBJ2-3 TRBV10-3 once TGTGCCATCAGAGGGGCGGACACAGATACGCAGTATTTT CAIRGADTDTQYF
TRBD1 TRBJ2-7 TRBV5-6 - TGTGCCAGCAGCTTCGGGACAGGCTGGACCTACGAGCAGTACTTC CASSFGTGWTYEQYF
- TRBJ2-5 TRBV5-1 - TGCGCCAGCAGCTTAACCTTCGCAGAACTATCGGAAGAGACCCAGTACTTC CASSLTFAELSEETQYF
- TRBJ2-2 TRBV11-2 once TGTGCCAGCAGCTTATCGGTTTCTATGGTGAGGGCGATCACCGGGGAGCTGTTTTTT CASSLSVSMVRAITGELFF
TRBD2 TRBJ2-7 TRBV5-4 - TGTGCCAGCAGCTTGGACCGGGAGGGAGAGCAGTACTTC CASSLDREGEQYF
TRBD1 TRBJ2-7 TRBV29-1 - TGCAGCGTAGGAACAGGGGGTAGGTCCTACGAGCAGTACTTC CSVGTGGRSYEQYF
- TRBJ1-4 TRBV6-1 - TGTGCCAGCAGTGAAGCCTTCTCGGGGGAAAAACTGTTTTTT CASSEAFSGEKLFF
TRBD2 TRBJ2-3 TRBV19 - TGTGCCAGTTCGGGGACTAGCGGATTCACAGATACGCAGTATTTT CASSGTSGFTDTQYF
- TRBJ2-7 TRBV5-1 - TGCGCCAGCAGCTTACAGGAGTGGGATGAGGACGAGCAGTACTTC CASSLQEWDEDEQYF
- TRBJ1-3 TRBV14 once TGTGCCAGCAGCCTGGCTGGCGGGAACACCATATATTTT CASSLAGGNTIYF